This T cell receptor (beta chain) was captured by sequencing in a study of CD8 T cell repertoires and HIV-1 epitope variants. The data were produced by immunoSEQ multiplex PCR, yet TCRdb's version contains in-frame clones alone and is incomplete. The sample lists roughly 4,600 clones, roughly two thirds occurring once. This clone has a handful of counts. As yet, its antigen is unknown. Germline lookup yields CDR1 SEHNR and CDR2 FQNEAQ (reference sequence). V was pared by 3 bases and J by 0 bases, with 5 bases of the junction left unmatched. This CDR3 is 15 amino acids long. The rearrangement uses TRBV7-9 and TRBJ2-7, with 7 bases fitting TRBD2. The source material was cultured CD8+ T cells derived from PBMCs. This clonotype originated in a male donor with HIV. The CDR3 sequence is CASSFIPSGSYEQYF. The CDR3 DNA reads TGTGCCAGCAGCTTCATCCCTAGCGGCTCCTACGAGCAGTACTTC.